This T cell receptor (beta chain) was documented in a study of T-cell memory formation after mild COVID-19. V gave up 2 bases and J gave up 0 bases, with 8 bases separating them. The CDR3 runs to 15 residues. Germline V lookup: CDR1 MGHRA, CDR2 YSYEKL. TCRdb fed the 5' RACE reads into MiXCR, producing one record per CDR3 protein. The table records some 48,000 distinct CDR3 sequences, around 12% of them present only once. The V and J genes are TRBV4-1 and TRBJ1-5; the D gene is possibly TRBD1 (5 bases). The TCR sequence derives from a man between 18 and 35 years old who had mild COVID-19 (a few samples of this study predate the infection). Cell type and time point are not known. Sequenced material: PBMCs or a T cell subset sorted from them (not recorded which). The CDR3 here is CASSQRDVSNQPQHF. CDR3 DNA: TGCGCCAGCAGCCAACGGGACGTTAGCAATCAGCCCCAGCATTTT.